Presented here are 14 T cell receptor beta chains from one specimen sequenced in a study of patients and donors after allogeneic stem cell transplantation. TCRdb independently ran MiXCR on the RT-PCR reads; one entry per CDR3 protein. Altogether some 2,500 distinct CDR3 sequences are present, about 7.7% being singletons, with the ten largest covering approximately 30%. Material: blood, either unsorted or a sorted T cell fraction (not recorded which). The source is a human donor who was either an allogeneic HSCT recipient or a stem cell or donor lymphocyte infusion donor (not recorded which). It is not recorded whose cells these are; they may come from a transplant donor.

Judged by abundance, this clonotype is medium-sized. The J gene is TRBJ2-7, the V gene TRBV5-5; 7 bases fit TRBD2. Germline V gives CDR1 SGHKS, CDR2 YYEKEE (reference sequence). The CDR3 spans 15 residues. V dropped 3 bases and J dropped 0; count of bases not matched to a gene: 6. Written as DNA, the CDR3 is TGTGCCAGCAGCTCTCCTAGCGGTGGCTCCTACGAGCAGTACTTC. Its protein product is CASSSPSGGSYEQYF.

This clonotype is termed large. V is TRBV7-9 and J is TRBJ2-7, with unresolved D. The V and J ends lost 3 bases and 7 bases respectively, with 13 bases between them. The CDR3 is 13 amino acids. CDR1 and CDR2 from the germline V gene are SEHNR and FQNEAQ (reference sequence). Here the CDR3 reads CASSFPATWEQYF. CDR3 coding DNA: TGTGCCAGCAGCTTTCCGGCAACCTGGGAGCAGTACTTC.

Judged by abundance, this clonotype is medium-sized. The rearrangement joins TRBV18 to TRBJ2-7, with D possibly matching TRBD1 (5 bases). CDR1 KGHSH and CDR2 LQKENI come from the germline V gene. The CDR3 length is 16 residues. Between the trimmed V and J ends, which lost 0 bases and 3 bases, there was a span of 15 bases. The CDR3 nucleotides are TGTGCCAGCTCACCACCGATGGGCACGCAGGGCTACGAGCAGTACTTC. It specifies CASSPPMGTQGYEQYF.

J is TRBJ2-5 and V is TRBV7-2; D perhaps matches TRBD2 (6 bases). CDR3 size: 14 residues. From germline, CDR1 is SGHTA and CDR2 FQGNSA. V was shortened by 5 bases and J by 7 bases, with 17 bases between the two germline ends. Here the CDR3 reads CASSERTTTGTQYF. CDR3 nucleotides: TGTGCCAGCAGCGAAAGGACTACTACAGGGACCCAGTACTTC.

This clonotype is classed as medium-sized. The chain links TRBV10-3 to TRBJ2-1, with 10 positions matching TRBD2. CDR3 length: 14 residues. Germline V gives CDR1 ENHRY, CDR2 SYGVKD. Losses at the gene ends were 6 bases for V and 4 bases for J; bases not matched to a gene: 3. This chain's CDR3 is CAIRGTSEYNEQFF. The CDR3 DNA is TGTGCCATCAGAGGGACTAGCGAATACAATGAGCAGTTCTTC.

This sequence joins TRBV4-2 and TRBJ2-1, with 8 bases matching TRBD2. V lost 4 bases, J lost 4 bases, and 9 bases stayed unmatched. The germline V gene encodes CDR1 LGHNA and CDR2 YNFKEQ. The CDR3 is 16 amino acids. CDR3 protein: CASSPEWASGYNEQFF. CDR3 sequence (DNA): TGTGCCAGCAGCCCCGAGTGGGCTAGCGGGTACAATGAGCAGTTCTTC.

The V call is TRBV27, the J call TRBJ2-1; TRBD2 agrees at 11 bases. The CDR3 runs 14 residues. In germline, CDR1 is MNHEY, CDR2 SMNVEV (reference sequence). V was pared by 0 bases and J by 9 bases, with 1 base of the junction left unmatched. The CDR3 DNA reads TGTGCCAGCAGTTTATCGACTAGCGGGGCTGAGCAGTTCTTC. Its translation is CASSLSTSGAEQFF.

This clonotype came up a few times. The chain is built from TRBV7-6 and TRBJ2-2, with D tentatively TRBD1 or TRBD2 (6 bases each). The CDR3 contains 14 residues. V lost 0 bases and J lost 6, with 8 bases in between. Germline CDR1 reads SGHVS; CDR2 reads FNYEAQ. CDR3 sequence: CASSLAGGSGELFF. The CDR3, as DNA: TGTGCCAGCAGCTTAGCGGGGGGCTCCGGGGAGCTGTTTTTT.

The chain carries TRBV5-1 and TRBJ1-1, with D perhaps TRBD1 (6 bases). Trimming left V 4 bases short and J 7 bases short, with 17 bases between. This CDR3 contains 14 residues. Germline V CDR1 and CDR2: SGHRS, YFSETQ. In nucleotides, the CDR3 is TGCGCCAGCAGCAGAGCCGGACAGAACGATGAAGCTTTCTTT. This codes for CASSRAGQNDEAFF.

This clonotype is large (0.1 to 1%) within its sample. This chain connects TRBV20-1 to TRBJ2-7, with a possible D match to TRBD2 (6 bases). From germline, CDR1 is DFQATT and CDR2 SNEGSKA (reference sequence). V gave up 0 bases and J gave up 3 bases, with 21 bases separating them. The CDR3 length is 17 residues. The CDR3 spells CSARENPTSGTHYEQYF. The CDR3 DNA reads TGCAGTGCTAGAGAAAACCCTACTTCCGGGACTCACTACGAGCAGTACTTC.

The chain joins TRBV29-1 to TRBJ1-5, with D uncertain. The CDR3 spans 13 residues. Germline-derived CDR1 and CDR2 are SQVTM and ANQGSEA. V gave up 4 bases and J gave up 4 bases, with 11 bases separating them. CDR3 DNA: TGCAGCGTTGCTACGGACGGGAATCAGCCCCAGCATTTT. It yields the protein CSVATDGNQPQHF.

This clonotype is deemed medium-sized (0.01 to 0.1%). The V gene is TRBV5-1, the J gene TRBJ2-1, with TRBD2 matching 8 bases. Per the germline V gene, CDR1 is SGHRS and CDR2 is YFSETQ. This CDR3 is built from 15 residues. J lost 6 bases, V lost 0 bases, and 5 bases had no gene match. For the CDR3, the DNA is TGCGCCAGCAGCTTGGGGCTAGCGGGCCCCAATGAGCAGTTCTTC. Translating gives CASSLGLAGPNEQFF.

By its share, this clonotype is large (0.1 to 1%). This chain connects TRBV11-3 to TRBJ2-2; perhaps TRBD2 as D (6 bases). The CDR3 extends over 15 amino acids. V was cut by 1 base and J by 3 bases, with 9 bases left in between. Germline V CDR1 and CDR2: SGHNT, YENEEA. CDR3 amino acids: CASSLGGTDTGELFF. CDR3 bases: TGTGCCAGCAGCTTAGGCGGGACCGACACCGGGGAGCTGTTTTTT.

This clonotype appeared a few times. The chain recombines TRBV11-3 with TRBJ2-1, with D perhaps TRBD1 or TRBD2 (6 bases each). This CDR3 is built from 17 residues. The V gene lost 4 bases and the J gene lost 2 bases, with 18 bases spanning the gap. Germline V gene data show CDR1 as SGHNT and CDR2 as YENEEA. As DNA, the CDR3 is TGTGCCAGCAGCTCCTCAACGGGGGCTAGGGCCTACAATGAGCAGTTCTTC. Its protein product is CASSSSTGARAYNEQFF.